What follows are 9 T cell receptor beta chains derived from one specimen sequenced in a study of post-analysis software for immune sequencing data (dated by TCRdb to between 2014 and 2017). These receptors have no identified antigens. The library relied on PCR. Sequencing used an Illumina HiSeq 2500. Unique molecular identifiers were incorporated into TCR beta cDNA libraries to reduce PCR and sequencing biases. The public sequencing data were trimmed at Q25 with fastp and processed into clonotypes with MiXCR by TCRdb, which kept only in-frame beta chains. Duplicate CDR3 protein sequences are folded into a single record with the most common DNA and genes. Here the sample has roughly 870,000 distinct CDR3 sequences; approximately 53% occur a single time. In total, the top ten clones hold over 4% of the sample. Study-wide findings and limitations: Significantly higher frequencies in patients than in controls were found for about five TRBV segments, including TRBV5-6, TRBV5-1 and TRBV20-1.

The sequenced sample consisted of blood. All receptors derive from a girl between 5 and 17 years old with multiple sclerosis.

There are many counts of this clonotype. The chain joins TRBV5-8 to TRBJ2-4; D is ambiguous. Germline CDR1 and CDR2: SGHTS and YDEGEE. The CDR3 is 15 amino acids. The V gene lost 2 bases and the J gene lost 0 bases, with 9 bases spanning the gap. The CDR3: CASSFGQLAKNIQYF. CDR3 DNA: TGTGCCAGCAGCTTCGGGCAGTTAGCCAAAAACATTCAGTACTTC. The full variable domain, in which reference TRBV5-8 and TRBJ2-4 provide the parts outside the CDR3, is EAGVTQSPTHLIKTRGQQATLRCSPISGHTSVYWYQQALGLGLQFLLWYDEGEERNRGNFPPRFSGRQFPNYSSELNVNALELEDSALYLCASSFGQLAKNIQYFGAGTRLSVL.

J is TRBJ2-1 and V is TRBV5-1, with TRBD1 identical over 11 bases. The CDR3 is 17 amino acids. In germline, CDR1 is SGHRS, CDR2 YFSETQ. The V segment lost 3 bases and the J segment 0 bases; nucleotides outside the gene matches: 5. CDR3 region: CASSSGQGAFSYNEQFF. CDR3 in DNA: TGCGCCAGCAGCTCCGGACAGGGGGCCTTCTCCTACAATGAGCAGTTCTTC.

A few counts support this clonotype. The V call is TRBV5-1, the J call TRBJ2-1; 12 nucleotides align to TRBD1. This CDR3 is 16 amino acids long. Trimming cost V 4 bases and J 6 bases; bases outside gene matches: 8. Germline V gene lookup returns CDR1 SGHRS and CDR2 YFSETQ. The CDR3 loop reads CASSPGGTGGSNEQFF. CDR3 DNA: TGCGCCAGCAGCCCAGGGGGGACAGGGGGCTCCAATGAGCAGTTCTTC.

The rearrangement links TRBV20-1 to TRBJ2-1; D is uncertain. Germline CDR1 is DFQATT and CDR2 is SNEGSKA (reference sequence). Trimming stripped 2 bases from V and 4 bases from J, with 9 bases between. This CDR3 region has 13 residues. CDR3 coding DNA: TGCAGTGCTAGAAACACCGTATACAATGAGCAGTTCTTC. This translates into CSARNTVYNEQFF.

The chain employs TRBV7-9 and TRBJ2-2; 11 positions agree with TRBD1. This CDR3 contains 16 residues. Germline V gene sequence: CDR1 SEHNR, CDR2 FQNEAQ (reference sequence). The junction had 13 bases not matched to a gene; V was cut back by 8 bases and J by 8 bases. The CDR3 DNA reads TGTGCCAGCCCCCCCCGGGACAGGGGGTCTGCGGGGGAGCTGTTTTTT. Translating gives CASPPRDRGSAGELFF.

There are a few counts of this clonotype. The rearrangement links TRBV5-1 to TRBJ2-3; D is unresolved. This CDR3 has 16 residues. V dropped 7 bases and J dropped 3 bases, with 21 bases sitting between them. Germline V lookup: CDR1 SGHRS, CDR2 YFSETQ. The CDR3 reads CASAALFASETDTQYF. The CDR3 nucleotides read TGCGCCAGCGCCGCGCTTTTCGCGAGCGAAACAGATACGCAGTATTTT. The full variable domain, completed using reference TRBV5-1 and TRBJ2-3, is KAGVTQTPRYLIKTRGQQVTLSCSPISGHRSVSWYQQTPGQGLQFLFEYFSETQRNKGNFPGRFSGRQFSNSRSEMNVSTLELGDSALYLCASAALFASETDTQYFGPGTRLTVL.

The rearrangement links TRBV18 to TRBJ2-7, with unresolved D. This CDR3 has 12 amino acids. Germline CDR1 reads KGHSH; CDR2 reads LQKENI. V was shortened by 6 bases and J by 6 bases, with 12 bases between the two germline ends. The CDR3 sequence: CASSTLSGEQYF. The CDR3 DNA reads TGTGCCAGCTCGACGCTCTCGGGCGAGCAGTACTTC. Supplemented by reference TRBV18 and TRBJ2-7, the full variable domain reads NAGVMQNPRHLVRRRGQEARLRCSPMKGHSHVYWYRQLPEEGLKFMVYLQKENIIDESGMPKERFSAEFPKEGPSILRIQQVVRGDSAAYFCASSTLSGEQYFGPGTRLTVT.

CDR3 sequence: CASSKTSGEQFF. Written as DNA, the CDR3 is TGTGCCAGCAGCAAGACTAGCGGTGAGCAGTTCTTC. The chain links TRBV2 to TRBJ2-1; 9 bases map to TRBD2. Germline V CDR1 and CDR2: SNHLY, FYNNEI. The CDR3 consists of 12 residues. With 6 bases clipped from V and 9 bases from J, the junction kept 3 bases outside the gene matches.

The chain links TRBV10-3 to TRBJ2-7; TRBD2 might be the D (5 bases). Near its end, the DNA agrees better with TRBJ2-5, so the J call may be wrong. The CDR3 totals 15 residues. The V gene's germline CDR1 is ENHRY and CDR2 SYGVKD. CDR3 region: CAISVRLQPGETQYF. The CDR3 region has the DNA TGTGCCATCAGTGTAAGACTACAACCGGGGGAGACCCAGTACTTC.